One and the same sample provided the 19 T cell receptor beta chains below, sequenced in a study of human CD8 memory T cell subsets. It was UMI-labeled 5' RACE by which the TCR beta libraries were made. Each CDR3 protein gets one entry in TCRdb, which reprocessed the 5' RACE reads and gives no DNA. The ten most abundant clones cover about a sixth of a sample with 9,000 to 13,000 distinct CDR3 sequences. Sequences were obtained from CD8+ T cells from PBMCs. These receptors were taken from a human donor in good health.

The rearrangement links TRBV28 to TRBJ2-5; the D call of TRBD1 rests on TCRdb alone, since no DNA is present to check it. CDR1 and CDR2 from the germline V gene are MDHEN and SYDVKM. The CDR3 consists of 20 residues. The CDR3 sequence: CASSLLAGEATTDKGETQYF.

Considering frequency, this clonotype is medium-sized. This chain connects TRBV5-1 to TRBJ1-1; TCRdb gives TRBD1 as the D gene, but with no DNA this cannot be confirmed. Looked up from germline, CDR1 is SGHRS and CDR2 is YFSETQ. The CDR3 sequence is 14 residues long. The CDR3 protein is CASSLWQGNTEAFF.

V is TRBV6-6 and J is TRBJ1-5; the D gene TCRdb calls, TRBD1, cannot be checked with no DNA. Germline values: CDR1 MNHNY, CDR2 SVGAGI (reference sequence). The CDR3 has 15 residues. The CDR3 sequence is CASSNSAGAGQPQHF.

The chain employs TRBV7-2 and TRBJ2-5; TCRdb proposes TRBD2, but this gene call is untestable without DNA. CDR3 length equals 15 residues. Germline V gene lookup returns CDR1 SGHTA and CDR2 FQGNSA. The CDR3 is CASSLGGQLLETQYF.

The chain uses TRBV7-2 and TRBJ2-3; TCRdb's D call of TRBD1 is untestable without DNA. Germline CDR1 is SGHTA and CDR2 is FQGNSA. CDR3 length equals 16 residues. CDR3 in amino acids: CAGVERGSPGTDTQYF.

The gene calls are TRBV2 and TRBJ2-1; TCRdb gives TRBD2 as the D gene, but with no DNA this cannot be confirmed. This CDR3 spans 15 amino acids. Per germline, CDR1 SNHLY and CDR2 FYNNEI. CDR3: CASSPSGRAGSEQFF. Together with reference TRBV2 and TRBJ2-1, the CDR3 gives the full variable domain: EPEVTQTPSHQVTQMGQEVILRCVPISNHLYFYWYRQILGQKVEFLVSFYNNEISEKSEIFDDQFSVERPDGSNFTLKIRSTKLEDSAMYFCASSPSGRAGSEQFFGPGTRLTVL.

The V and J genes are TRBV2 and TRBJ2-1; TCRdb's assignment of TRBD2 cannot be checked, as there is no DNA. This CDR3 is built from 15 residues. Germline CDR1 reads SNHLY; CDR2 reads FYNNEI. CDR3 protein: CASSARVPPYSEQFF. Full variable domain (remainder filled in from reference TRBV2 and TRBJ2-1): EPEVTQTPSHQVTQMGQEVILRCVPISNHLYFYWYRQILGQKVEFLVSFYNNEISEKSEIFDDQFSVERPDGSNFTLKIRSTKLEDSAMYFCASSARVPPYSEQFFGPGTRLTVL.

V and J are TRBV10-3 and TRBJ2-3; the D call of TRBD1 rests on TCRdb alone, since no DNA is present to check it. Germline lookup yields CDR1 ENHRY and CDR2 SYGVKD. CDR3 length equals 15 residues. This CDR3 reads CAISGGDSFTDTQYF.

The chain combines TRBV20-1 with TRBJ1-4; no DNA is available, so the TRBD1 call from TCRdb remains unchecked. The CDR3 is made up of 17 amino acids. Germline assignment: CDR1 DFQATT and CDR2 SNEGSKA (reference sequence). The CDR3 loop is CSARGTGSRGNNEKLFF.

This sequence joins TRBV7-6 and TRBJ2-5. Germline V gives CDR1 SGHVS, CDR2 FNYEAQ. The CDR3 covers 16 residues. The CDR3 sequence: CASSLAGITAQETQYF.

This rearrangement joins TRBV7-9 to TRBJ2-1; the D call of TRBD1 rests on TCRdb alone, since no DNA is present to check it. This CDR3 has 13 residues. Germline CDR1 SEHNR, CDR2 FQNEAQ (reference sequence). The CDR3 region is CASSLYKGNEQFF. Variable domain in full (rest from reference TRBV7-9 and TRBJ2-1): DTGVSQNPRHKITKRGQNVTFRCDPISEHNRLYWYRQTLGQGPEFLTYFQNEAQLEKSRLLSDRFSAERPKGSFSTLEIQRTEQGDSAMYLCASSLYKGNEQFFGPGTRLTVL.

The chain uses TRBV28 and TRBJ2-3; TCRdb returns TRBD2, unconfirmable since there is no DNA. Germline V gene data show CDR1 as MDHEN and CDR2 as SYDVKM. The CDR3 is made up of 17 amino acids. This CDR3 is CATQGGRKPTSTDTQYF.

This rearrangement joins TRBV9 to TRBJ1-1; the D gene TCRdb calls, TRBD1, cannot be checked with no DNA. CDR3 length: 13 amino acids. Per the germline V gene, CDR1 is SGDLS and CDR2 is YYNGEE. CDR3: CASSVGAGTEAFF.

The rearrangement links TRBV11-2 to TRBJ2-1; TCRdb selects TRBD2, and the lack of DNA leaves this call unchecked. CDR1 and CDR2 (germline): SGHAT, FQNNGV. This CDR3 contains 15 residues. The CDR3 loop is CASSLLAGGLNEQFF.

This clonotype ranks as medium-sized in terms of frequency. This chain joins TRBV5-1 and TRBJ2-7. Germline assignment: CDR1 SGHRS and CDR2 YFSETQ. The length of the CDR3 is 14 residues. CDR3 in amino acids: CASSLGTAPYEQYF.

V and J are TRBV19 and TRBJ2-2; the TCRdb call, TRBD2, lacks DNA for checking. CDR1 LNHDA and CDR2 SQIVND come from the germline V gene (reference sequence). The CDR3 is 15 amino acids. CDR3 sequence reads: CASSVSGGEPGELFF. Using reference TRBV19 and TRBJ2-2 for the parts outside the CDR3, the full variable domain is DGGITQSPKYLFRKEGQNVTLSCEQNLNHDAMYWYRQDPGQGLRLIYYSQIVNDFQKGDIAEGYSVSREKKESFPLTVTSAQKNPTAFYLCASSVSGGEPGELFFGEGSRLTVL.

In terms of frequency, this clonotype is medium-sized. J is TRBJ1-5 and V is TRBV5-5; TCRdb calls TRBD1, which cannot be checked without DNA. In germline, CDR1 is SGHKS, CDR2 YYEKEE (reference sequence). The CDR3 sequence is 14 residues long. The CDR3 sequence: CASSRQGIDQPQHF.

This clonotype shows up as medium-sized by frequency. V and J are TRBV28 and TRBJ2-7. This CDR3 contains 13 residues. CDR1 MDHEN and CDR2 SYDVKM come from the germline V gene. CDR3 sequence: CASSFGRGYEQYF.

The chain links TRBV7-9 to TRBJ2-7. Germline CDR1 is SEHNR and CDR2 is FQNEAQ (reference sequence). The CDR3 runs 12 residues. The CDR3 sequence is CASSFQSGEQYF.